The present entry profiles one T cell receptor beta chain with its context. Its recognized antigen is unknown. One end of the junction varies from germline; a read error may be responsible. TCRbeta CDR3 regions were amplified from genomic DNA by means of the immunoSEQ Assay, a bias-controlled multiplex PCR. On the authors' methods: Nucleated cell counts per sample were estimated from amplification of reference gene primers within the assay. To quantify the absolute abundance of each unique TCRbeta CDR3 rearrangement, sequence reads were collapsed and filtered. For each sample, productive Simpson clonality was calculated as the square root of Simpson's diversity index over productive rearrangements. TCRdb holds this immuneACCESS table with in-frame rearrangements only. Some clones are missing; in checked studies, unresolved V genes explain under half, and the rest has no known cause. For V, J and clone size, that table is used; D and trimming come from the DNA. This sample has 140,000 to 150,000 clones in its table, and approximately 88% of those were observed once. The ten most abundant clones make up roughly a tenth of the sample.

The data belong to a study of blood T cell repertoires in COVID-19 (dated by TCRdb to about 2020). For the wider study: Samples from collaborators originated in the United States, Italy and Spain and spanned both the acute and convalescent phases of COVID-19. The material from the prospective study consisted of cDNA or gDNA derived from T cells, B-cell-depleted T cells, or PBMCs. Deeply sampled blood TCRbeta repertoires from subjects exposed to, actively infected with, or recovered from COVID-19 were included in the dataset. The repertoires were released in a freely available public database intended as a resource for research on the immune response to SARS-CoV-2. The samples were drawn from two sources: the first 160 participants of the ongoing ImmuneRACE study, and 1,200 or so subjects contributed by 6 global collaborators. A de-identified subject ID, COVID-19 status, age in years and sex were almost always included in the sample metadata. HLA class I and class II types, where available, came from metadata supplied by the sample provider rather than from assay-based typing. What the research found in general, with its limitations: How much clinical and demographic metadata was included differed by source and by participant, and the metadata was provided uncurated.

Collaborating institutions collected whole blood in K2EDTA tubes following their own protocols. For TCRbeta analysis, collaborators shipped samples as frozen whole blood, isolated PBMCs, or DNA extracted from either of those sample types. The cysteine opens and the phenylalanine closes a CDR3 of 14 amino acids. Only the CDR3 DNA is retained, 42 bases long and in frame from the first base. The germline V gene (reference sequence) gives CDR1 as SSHAT and CDR2 as FNYEAQ. The material sequenced was peripheral blood. The sequence was collected from a man between 60 and 75 years old with active or convalescent COVID-19. The V gene is TRBV7-7 and the J gene is TRBJ2-3, with the D gene not confidently named. CDR3 reads: CASSLGAPPDTQYF. The nucleotide sequence is given as TGTGCTAGCAGCTTAGGAGCCCCTCCGGATACGCAGTATTTT.